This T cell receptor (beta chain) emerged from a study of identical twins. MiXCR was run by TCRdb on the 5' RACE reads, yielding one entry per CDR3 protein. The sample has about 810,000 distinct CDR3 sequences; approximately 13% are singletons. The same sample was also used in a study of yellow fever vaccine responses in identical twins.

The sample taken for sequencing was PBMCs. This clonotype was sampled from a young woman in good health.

For the CDR3, the DNA is TGCGCCAGCACCCAGTCAGCGGGAGGGTCCTCGGAGCAGTTCTTC. This codes for CASTQSAGGSSEQFF. V usage is TRBV10-1 and J usage is TRBJ2-1, with 10 bases fitting TRBD2. The V gene's germline CDR1 is WNHNN and CDR2 SYGVQD (reference sequence). V shed 7 bases and J 10 bases; nucleotides not matched to a gene: 13. This CDR3 is built from 15 residues.